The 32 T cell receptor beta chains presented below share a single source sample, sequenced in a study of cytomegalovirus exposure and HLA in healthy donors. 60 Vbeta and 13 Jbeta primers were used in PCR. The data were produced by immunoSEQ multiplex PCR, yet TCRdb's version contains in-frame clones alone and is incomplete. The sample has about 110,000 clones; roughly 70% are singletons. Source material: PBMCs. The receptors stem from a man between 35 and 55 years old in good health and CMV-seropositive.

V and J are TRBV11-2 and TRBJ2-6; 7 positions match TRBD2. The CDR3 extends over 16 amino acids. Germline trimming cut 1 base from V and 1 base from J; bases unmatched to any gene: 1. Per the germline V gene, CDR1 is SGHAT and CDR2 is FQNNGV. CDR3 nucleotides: TGTGCCAGCAGCTTAGTCGGGGGGTCTGGGGCCAACGTCCTGACTTTC. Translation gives CASSLVGGSGANVLTF.

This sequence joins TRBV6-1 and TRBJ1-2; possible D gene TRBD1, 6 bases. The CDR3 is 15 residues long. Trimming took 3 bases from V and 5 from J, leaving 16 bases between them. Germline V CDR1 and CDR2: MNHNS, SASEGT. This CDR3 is CASSDTGLLEYGYTF. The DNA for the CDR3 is TGTGCCAGCAGTGATACAGGGCTCCTAGAATATGGCTACACCTTC.

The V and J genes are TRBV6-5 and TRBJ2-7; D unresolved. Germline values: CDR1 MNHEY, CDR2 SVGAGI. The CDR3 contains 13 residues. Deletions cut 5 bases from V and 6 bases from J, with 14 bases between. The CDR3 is CASSAGSRPEQYF. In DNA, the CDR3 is TGTGCCAGCAGTGCCGGGTCTAGACCCGAGCAGTACTTC.

The CDR3 region is CASSMRAGSYHMNTEAFF. The CDR3 coding sequence is TGTGCCAGTAGTATGAGGGCAGGTTCATACCACATGAACACTGAAGCTTTCTTT. The V gene is TRBV19, the J gene TRBJ1-1, with D unclear. The germline CDR1 and CDR2 sequences are LNHDA and SQIVND (reference sequence). V dropped 3 bases and J dropped 0 bases, with 20 bases sitting between them. The CDR3 is made up of 18 amino acids.

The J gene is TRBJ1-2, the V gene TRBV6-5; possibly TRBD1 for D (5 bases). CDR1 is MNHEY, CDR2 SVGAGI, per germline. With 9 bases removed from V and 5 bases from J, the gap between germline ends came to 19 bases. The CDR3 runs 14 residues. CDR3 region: CASLGGVGVYGYTF. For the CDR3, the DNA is TGTGCCAGTTTGGGAGGGGTTGGCGTATATGGCTACACCTTC.

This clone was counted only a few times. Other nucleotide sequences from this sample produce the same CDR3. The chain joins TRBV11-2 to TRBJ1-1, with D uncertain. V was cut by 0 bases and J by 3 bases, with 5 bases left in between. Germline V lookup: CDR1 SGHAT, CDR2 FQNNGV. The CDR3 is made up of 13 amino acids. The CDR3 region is CASSLDVDTEAFF. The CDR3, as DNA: TGTGCCAGCAGCTTAGATGTAGACACTGAAGCTTTCTTT.

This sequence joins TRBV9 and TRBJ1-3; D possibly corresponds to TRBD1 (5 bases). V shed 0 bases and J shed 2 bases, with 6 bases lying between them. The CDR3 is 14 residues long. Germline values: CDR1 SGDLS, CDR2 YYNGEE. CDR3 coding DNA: TGTGCCAGCAGCGTAGAAGGGGCTGGAAACACCATATATTTT. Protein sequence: CASSVEGAGNTIYF. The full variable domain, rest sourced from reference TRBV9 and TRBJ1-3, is DSGVTQTPKHLITATGQRVTLRCSPRSGDLSVYWYQQSLDQGLQFLIQYYNGEERAKGNILERFSAQQFPDLHSELNLSSLELGDSALYFCASSVEGAGNTIYFGEGSWLTVV.

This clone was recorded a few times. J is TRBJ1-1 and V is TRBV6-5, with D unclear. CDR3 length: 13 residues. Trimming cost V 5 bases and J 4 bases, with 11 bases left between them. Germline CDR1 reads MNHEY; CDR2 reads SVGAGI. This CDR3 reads CASSNTVGTEAFF. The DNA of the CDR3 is TGTGCCAGCAGTAACACAGTAGGCACTGAAGCTTTCTTT.

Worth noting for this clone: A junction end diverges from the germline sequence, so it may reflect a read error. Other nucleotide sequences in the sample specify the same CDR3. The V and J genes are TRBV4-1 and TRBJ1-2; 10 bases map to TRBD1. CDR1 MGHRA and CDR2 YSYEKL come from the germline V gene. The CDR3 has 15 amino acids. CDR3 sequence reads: CASSQDGQGVYGYTF. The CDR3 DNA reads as TGCGCCAGCAGCCAAGATGGACAGGGGGTCTATGGTTACACCTTC.

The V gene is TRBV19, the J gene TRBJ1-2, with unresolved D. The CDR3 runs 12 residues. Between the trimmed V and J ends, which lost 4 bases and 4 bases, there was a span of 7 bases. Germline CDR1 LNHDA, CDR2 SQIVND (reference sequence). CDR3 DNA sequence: TGTGCCAGTAGTACGGGTGGCTATGGCTACACCTTC. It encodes CASSTGGYGYTF.

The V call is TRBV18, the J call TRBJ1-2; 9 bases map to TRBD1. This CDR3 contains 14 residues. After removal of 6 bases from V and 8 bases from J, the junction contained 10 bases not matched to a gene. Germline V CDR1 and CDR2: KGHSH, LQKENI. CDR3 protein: CASSLTRTGDGYTF. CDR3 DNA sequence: TGTGCCAGCTCCCTGACTAGGACAGGGGACGGCTACACCTTC. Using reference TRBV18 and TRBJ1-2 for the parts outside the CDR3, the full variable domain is NAGVMQNPRHLVRRRGQEARLRCSPMKGHSHVYWYRQLPEEGLKFMVYLQKENIIDESGMPKERFSAEFPKEGPSILRIQQVVRGDSAAYFCASSLTRTGDGYTFGSGTRLTVV.

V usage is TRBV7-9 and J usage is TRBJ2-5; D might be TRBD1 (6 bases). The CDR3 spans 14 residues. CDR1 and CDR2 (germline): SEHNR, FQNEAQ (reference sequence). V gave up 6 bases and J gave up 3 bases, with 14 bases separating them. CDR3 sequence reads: CASSRGQIEETQYF. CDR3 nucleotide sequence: TGTGCCAGCAGTAGAGGACAGATAGAAGAGACCCAGTACTTC.

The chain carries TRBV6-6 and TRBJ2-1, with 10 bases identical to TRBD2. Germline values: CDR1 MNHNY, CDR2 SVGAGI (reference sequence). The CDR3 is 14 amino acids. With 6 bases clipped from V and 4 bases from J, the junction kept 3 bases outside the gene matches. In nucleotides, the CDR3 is TGTGCCAGCAGCACTAGCGGGAAATACAATGAGCAGTTCTTC. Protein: CASSTSGKYNEQFF.

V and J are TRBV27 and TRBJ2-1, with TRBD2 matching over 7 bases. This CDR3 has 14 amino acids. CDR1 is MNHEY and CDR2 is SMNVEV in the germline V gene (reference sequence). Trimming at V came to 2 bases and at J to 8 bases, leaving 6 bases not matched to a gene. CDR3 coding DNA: TGTGCCAGCAGTTTAGCGGGAGTTGGGGATGAGCAGTTCTTC. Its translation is CASSLAGVGDEQFF.

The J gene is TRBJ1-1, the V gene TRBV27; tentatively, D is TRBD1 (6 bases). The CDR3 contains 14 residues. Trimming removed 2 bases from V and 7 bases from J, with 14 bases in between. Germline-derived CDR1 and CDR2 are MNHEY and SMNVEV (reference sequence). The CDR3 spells CASSLRQGWGEAFF. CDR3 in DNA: TGTGCCAGCAGTTTACGCCAGGGGTGGGGTGAAGCTTTCTTT.

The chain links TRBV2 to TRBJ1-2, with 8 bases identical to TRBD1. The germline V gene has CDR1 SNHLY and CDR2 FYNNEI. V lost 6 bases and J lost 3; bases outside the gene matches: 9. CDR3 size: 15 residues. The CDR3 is CASRPGQALDYGYTF. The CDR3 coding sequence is TGTGCCAGCAGGCCGGGACAGGCCCTAGACTATGGCTACACCTTC.

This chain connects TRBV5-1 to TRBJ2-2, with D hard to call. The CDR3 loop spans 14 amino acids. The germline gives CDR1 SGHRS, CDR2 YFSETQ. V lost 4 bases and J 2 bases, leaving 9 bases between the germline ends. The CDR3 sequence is CASSVTGNTGELFF. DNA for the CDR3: TGCGCCAGCAGCGTGACGGGTAACACCGGGGAGCTGTTTTTT.

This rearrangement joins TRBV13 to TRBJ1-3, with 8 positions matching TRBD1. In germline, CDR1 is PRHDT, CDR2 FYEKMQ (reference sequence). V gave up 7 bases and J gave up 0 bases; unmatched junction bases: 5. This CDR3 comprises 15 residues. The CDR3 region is CASKDRANSGNTIYF. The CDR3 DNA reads TGTGCCAGCAAGGACAGGGCTAACTCTGGAAACACCATATATTTT. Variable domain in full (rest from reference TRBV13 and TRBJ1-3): AAGVIQSPRHLIKEKRETATLKCYPIPRHDTVYWYQQGPGQDPQFLISFYEKMQSDKGSIPDRFSAQQFSDYHSELNMSSLELGDSALYFCASKDRANSGNTIYFGEGSWLTVV.

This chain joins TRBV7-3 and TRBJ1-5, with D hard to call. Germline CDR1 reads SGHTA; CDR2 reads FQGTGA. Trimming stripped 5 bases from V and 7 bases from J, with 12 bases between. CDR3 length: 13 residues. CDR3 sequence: CASSLSPGQPQHF. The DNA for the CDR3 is TGTGCCAGCAGCCTGTCCCCGGGACAGCCCCAGCATTTT.

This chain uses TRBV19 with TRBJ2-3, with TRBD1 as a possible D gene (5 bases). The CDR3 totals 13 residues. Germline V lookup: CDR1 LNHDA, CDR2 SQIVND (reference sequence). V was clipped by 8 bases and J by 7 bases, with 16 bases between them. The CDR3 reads CASQDTSAHTQYF. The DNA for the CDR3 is TGTGCCAGTCAGGACACCTCCGCCCATACGCAGTATTTT.

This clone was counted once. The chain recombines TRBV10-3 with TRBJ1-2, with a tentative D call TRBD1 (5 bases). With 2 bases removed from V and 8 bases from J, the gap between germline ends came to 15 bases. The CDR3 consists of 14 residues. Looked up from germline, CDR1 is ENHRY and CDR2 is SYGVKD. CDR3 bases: TGTGCCATCAGTGAGCAAAAGGACACCTACGGCTACACCTTC. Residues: CAISEQKDTYGYTF.

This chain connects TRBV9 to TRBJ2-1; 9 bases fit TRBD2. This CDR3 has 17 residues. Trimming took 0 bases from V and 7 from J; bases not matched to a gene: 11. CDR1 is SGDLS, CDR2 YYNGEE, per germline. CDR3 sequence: CASSVEGSLAGGNEQFF. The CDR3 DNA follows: TGTGCCAGCAGCGTAGAGGGGTCACTAGCGGGTGGGAATGAGCAGTTCTTC.

The CDR3 coding sequence is TGTGCCAGCAGCCAGCTAGCGGGAGCTTACGAGCAGTACGTC. It translates to CASSQLAGAYEQYV. This chain uses TRBV6-1 with TRBJ2-7; 10 bases fit TRBD2. Per germline, CDR1 MNHNS and CDR2 SASEGT. This CDR3 comprises 14 residues. J lost 4 bases, V lost 6 bases, and 6 bases had no gene match.

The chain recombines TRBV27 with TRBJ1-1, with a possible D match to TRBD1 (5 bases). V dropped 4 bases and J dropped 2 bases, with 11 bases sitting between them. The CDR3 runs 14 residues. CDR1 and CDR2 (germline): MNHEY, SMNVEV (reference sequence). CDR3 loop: CASSSSTENTEAFF. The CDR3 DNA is TGTGCCAGCAGTTCATCGACAGAAAACACTGAAGCTTTCTTT.

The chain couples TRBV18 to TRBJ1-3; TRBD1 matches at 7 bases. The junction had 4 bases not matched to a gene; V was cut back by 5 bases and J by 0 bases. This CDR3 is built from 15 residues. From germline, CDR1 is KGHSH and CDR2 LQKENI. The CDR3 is CASSSQGVSGNTIYF. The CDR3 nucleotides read TGTGCCAGCTCATCGCAGGGGGTCTCTGGAAACACCATATATTTT.

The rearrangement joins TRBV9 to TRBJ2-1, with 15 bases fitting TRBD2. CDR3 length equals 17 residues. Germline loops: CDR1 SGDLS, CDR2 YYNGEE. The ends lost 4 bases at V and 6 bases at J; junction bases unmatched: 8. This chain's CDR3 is CASSHGLAGGPANEQFF. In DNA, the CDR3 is TGTGCCAGCAGCCATGGACTAGCGGGAGGGCCCGCCAATGAGCAGTTCTTC.

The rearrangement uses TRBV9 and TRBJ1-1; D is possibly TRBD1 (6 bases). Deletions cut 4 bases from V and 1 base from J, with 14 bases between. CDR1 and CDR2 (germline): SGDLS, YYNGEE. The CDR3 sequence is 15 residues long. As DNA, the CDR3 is TGTGCCAGCAGCTCTCAAGGGGGGGGGAACACTGAAGCTTTCTTT. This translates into CASSSQGGGNTEAFF.

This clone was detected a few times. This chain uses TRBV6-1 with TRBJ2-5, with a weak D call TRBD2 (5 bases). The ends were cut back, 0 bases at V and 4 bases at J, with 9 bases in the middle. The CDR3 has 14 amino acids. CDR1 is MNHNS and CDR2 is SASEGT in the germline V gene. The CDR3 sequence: CASSEAHRGETQYF. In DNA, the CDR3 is TGTGCCAGCAGTGAAGCGCACCGGGGAGAGACCCAGTACTTC.

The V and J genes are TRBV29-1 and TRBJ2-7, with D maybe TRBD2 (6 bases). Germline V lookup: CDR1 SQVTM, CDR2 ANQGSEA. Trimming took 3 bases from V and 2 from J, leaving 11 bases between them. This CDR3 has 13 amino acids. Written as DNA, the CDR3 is TGCAGCGTTGAGGGGGGTTCAGCCTACGAGCAGTACTTC. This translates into CSVEGGSAYEQYF.

CDR3 sequence: CASSPTGNGEKLFF. The CDR3 nucleotides are TGTGCCAGCAGCCCCACAGGGAATGGGGAAAAACTGTTTTTT. The chain is built from TRBV9 and TRBJ1-4; a weak D match, TRBD1 (6 bases). Deletions cut 4 bases from V and 8 bases from J, with 15 bases between. The CDR3 is 14 residues long. Germline CDR1 and CDR2: SGDLS and YYNGEE.

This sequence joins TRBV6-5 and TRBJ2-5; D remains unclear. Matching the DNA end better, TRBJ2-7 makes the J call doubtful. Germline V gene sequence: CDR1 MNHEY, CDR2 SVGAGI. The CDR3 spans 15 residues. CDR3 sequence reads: CASRPGPSPGYEQYF. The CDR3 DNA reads TGTGCCAGCAGACCAGGCCCCTCACCAGGCTACGAGCAGTACTTC.

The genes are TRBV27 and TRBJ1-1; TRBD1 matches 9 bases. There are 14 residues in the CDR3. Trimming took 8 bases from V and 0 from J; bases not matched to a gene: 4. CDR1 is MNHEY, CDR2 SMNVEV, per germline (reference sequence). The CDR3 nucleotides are TGTGCCAGCGGGGACAGGGCTGTGAACACTGAAGCTTTCTTT. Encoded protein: CASGDRAVNTEAFF.